Shown below are 12 T cell receptor beta chains from a single sample sequenced in a study of blood T cell repertoires in COVID-19. Method: immunoSEQ multiplex PCR; TCRdb's copy keeps in-frame clones and lacks some. The table lists roughly 130,000 clones, roughly 77% of them singletons. The sequenced sample consisted of peripheral blood. These receptors were obtained from a woman in her seventies with COVID-19, enrolled during active disease.

CDR3 nucleotides: TGCAGCGTGAGGACTAGCGGGGGCTACGAGCAGTACTTC. This translates into CSVRTSGGYEQYF. J is TRBJ2-7 and V is TRBV29-1; 13 bases map to TRBD2. From germline, CDR1 is SQVTM and CDR2 ANQGSEA. V dropped 6 bases and J dropped 3; count of bases not matched to a gene: 2. The length of the CDR3 is 13 residues.

The chain is built from TRBV3-1 (or the pseudogene TRBV3-2) and TRBJ2-2, with D perhaps TRBD2 (5 bases). The ends were cut back, 1 base at V and 3 bases at J, with 9 bases in the middle. CDR3 size: 15 residues. Germline V gives CDR1 LGHDT, CDR2 YNNKEL (reference sequence). The CDR3 DNA reads as TGTGCCAGCAGCCAAGTGGGCGGGTACACCGGGGAGCTGTTTTTT. Its protein is CASSQVGGYTGELFF.

The rearrangement uses TRBV7-3 and TRBJ1-1; TRBD1 matches 9 bases. This CDR3 comprises 13 residues. Losses at the gene ends were 5 bases for V and 7 bases for J; bases not matched to a gene: 5. Germline V CDR1 and CDR2: SGHTA, FQGTGA. CDR3 sequence: CASSLGQGSEAFF. DNA of the CDR3: TGTGCCAGCAGCCTCGGACAGGGGAGTGAAGCTTTCTTT.

This clone was picked up one time. The chain combines TRBV6-5 with TRBJ1-1; D is unresolved. Looked up from germline, CDR1 is MNHEY and CDR2 is SVGAGI. The length of the CDR3 is 12 residues. V lost 5 bases, J lost 1 base, and 5 bases lay in between. Here the CDR3 DNA reads TGTGCCAGCAGTCGTTCGAACACTGAAGCTTTCTTT. It yields the protein CASSRSNTEAFF.

This sequence joins TRBV7-9 and TRBJ2-7; TRBD1 might be the D (5 bases). Germline-derived CDR1 and CDR2 are SEHNR and FQNEAQ (reference sequence). V was clipped by 3 bases and J by 2 bases, with 14 bases between them. CDR3 length equals 15 residues. The CDR3 DNA is TGTGCCAGCAGCTTGGGGCCGGGCTTAGCCTACGAGCAGTACTTC. Its translation: CASSLGPGLAYEQYF.

The rearrangement joins TRBV27 to TRBJ2-2; 9 bases align to TRBD1. The CDR3 length is 15 residues. Unmatched junction bases numbered 8, after V lost 8 bases and J lost 4 bases. Germline loops: CDR1 MNHEY, CDR2 SMNVEV (reference sequence). The CDR3 loop reads CASRGGQGFTGELFF. Here the CDR3 DNA reads TGTGCCAGCCGAGGGGGACAGGGTTTCACCGGGGAGCTGTTTTTT.

In its sample, this clone was seen a few times. The genes are TRBV6-5 and TRBJ2-1; 7 nucleotides match TRBD2. There are 15 residues in the CDR3. With V trimmed by 6 bases and J by 9 bases, 14 bases remained unmatched. CDR1 and CDR2 (germline): MNHEY, SVGAGI. CDR3 nucleotide sequence: TGTGCCAGCAGGGATTCATTCGGGAGGAGGAGTGAGCAGTTCTTC. It translates to CASRDSFGRRSEQFF.

The V gene is TRBV5-6, the J gene TRBJ1-1; D ambiguous. The V and J ends lost 3 bases and 8 bases respectively, with 11 bases between them. CDR3 length equals 12 residues. Per germline, CDR1 SGHDT and CDR2 YYEEEE. CDR3 sequence (DNA): TGTGCCAGCAGCTCGTTCAGAGGAGAAGCTTTCTTT. It is translated as CASSSFRGEAFF.

The V call is TRBV23-1, the J call TRBJ2-2; 8 bases match TRBD1. TRBV23-1 is an ORF; its function is uncertain. This CDR3 has 16 residues. The J segment lost 3 bases and the V segment lost 4 bases, leaving 7 bases of the junction unmatched. Written as DNA, the CDR3 is TGCGCCAGCAGTCCCCAAGGCAGGGGGCACACCGGGGAGCTGTTTTTT. Its translation: CASSPQGRGHTGELFF.

This chain joins TRBV4-1 and TRBJ2-2; 10 positions match TRBD2. This CDR3 region has 14 residues. Trimming cost V 8 bases and J 1 base; bases outside gene matches: 1. Germline CDR1 and CDR2: MGHRA and YSYEKL. The CDR3 loop is CASRLAGNTGELFF. The CDR3 coding sequence is TGCGCCAGCCGACTAGCGGGGAACACCGGGGAGCTGTTTTTT.

The chain links TRBV6-5 to TRBJ1-5; no clear D gene. In germline, CDR1 is MNHEY, CDR2 SVGAGI. Trimming removed 1 base at V and 0 bases at J, with 7 bases between. There are 15 residues in the CDR3. As DNA, the CDR3 is TGTGCCAGCAGTTACTTCGGGGATAGCAATCAGCCCCAGCATTTT. This translates into CASSYFGDSNQPQHF.

The V gene is TRBV3-1 (or the pseudogene TRBV3-2), the J gene TRBJ1-2; 9 positions match TRBD1. Per germline, CDR1 LGHDT and CDR2 YNNKEL (reference sequence). This CDR3 has 15 amino acids. The trim removed 5 bases at V and 8 bases at J, leaving 12 bases unmatched. Here the CDR3 DNA reads TGTGCCAGCAGCGGGACAGGGTGGGAACCTCGGGGCTACACCTTC. As protein: CASSGTGWEPRGYTF.